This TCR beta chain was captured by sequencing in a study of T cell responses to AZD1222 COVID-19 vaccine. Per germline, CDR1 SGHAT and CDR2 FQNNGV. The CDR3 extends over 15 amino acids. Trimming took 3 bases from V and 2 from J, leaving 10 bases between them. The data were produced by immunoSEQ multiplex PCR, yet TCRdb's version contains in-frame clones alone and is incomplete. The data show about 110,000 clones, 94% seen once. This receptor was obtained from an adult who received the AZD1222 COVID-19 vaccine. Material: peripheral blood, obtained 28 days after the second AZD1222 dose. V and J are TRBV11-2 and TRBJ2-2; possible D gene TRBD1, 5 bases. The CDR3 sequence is CASSLWQGNTGELFF. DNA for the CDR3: TGTGCCAGCAGCTTGTGGCAGGGCAACACCGGGGAGCTGTTTTTT.